This T cell receptor beta chain was found in a study of glioma-infiltrating T cells after dendritic cell vaccination. Study context: Autologous tumor lysate was loaded overnight onto monocyte-derived dendritic cells grown approximately seven days with IL-4 and GM-CSF.

Fresh-frozen tumor tissue and more than two years of survival data were available for all. This clone was detected once. Germline V lookup: CDR1 MNHNS, CDR2 SASEGT. The CDR3 totals 13 residues. V was clipped by 1 base and J by 4 bases; unmatched bases: 1. The immunoSEQ assay amplified TCRB CDR3 from up to 2 ug DNA. Primers: 60 V beta forward and 13 J beta reverse. The method was immunoSEQ multiplex PCR; TCRdb's version includes in-frame clones alone and lacks a portion of them. The table lists under 70,000 clones, 80% to 85% of them singletons. The V call is TRBV6-1, the J call TRBJ2-7, with 7 bases fitting TRBD1. Here the sequenced sample was blood, taken before dendritic cell vaccination. The receptor was isolated from a human donor with glioblastoma. The CDR3 spells CASSEDRGYEQYF. The CDR3 DNA reads as TGTGCCAGCAGTGAAGACAGGGGTTACGAGCAGTACTTC.